One sample yielded the 10 T cell receptor beta chains listed below, sequenced in a study of blood T cell repertoires in COVID-19. Using immunoSEQ multiplex PCR, the repertoire was profiled, and TCRdb retains in-frame clones only, with some absent. The sample lists about 190,000 clones, approximately 90% occurring once. Sample: peripheral blood. These receptor sequences come from a man aged 25-40 years with acute or convalescent COVID-19.

The V gene is TRBV30, the J gene TRBJ2-6; no reliable D call. Germline V lookup: CDR1 GTSNPN, CDR2 SVGIG (reference sequence). This CDR3 contains 14 residues. V was trimmed by 5 bases and J by 0 bases, leaving 8 bases between them. CDR3 coding DNA: TGTGCCTGGGCTCGGTTCTCTGGGGCCAACGTCCTGACTTTC. Protein sequence: CAWARFSGANVLTF.

This chain connects TRBV6-1 to TRBJ2-3; 9 nucleotides agree with TRBD2. The CDR3 covers 15 residues. J gave up 2 bases and V 1 base, and 1 base lay outside the gene matches. The germline V gene has CDR1 MNHNS and CDR2 SASEGT. The CDR3 nucleotides are TGTGCCAGCAGTGAAGGCGGGGGGGCCACAGATACGCAGTATTTT. Protein sequence: CASSEGGGATDTQYF.

This clone came up a few times. This rearrangement joins TRBV6-5 to TRBJ1-1; D may be TRBD1 (6 bases). Germline values: CDR1 MNHEY, CDR2 SVGAGI. The CDR3 runs 12 residues. Trimming stripped 6 bases from V and 8 bases from J, with 13 bases between. The CDR3 region is CASRPSRGEAFF. CDR3 sequence (DNA): TGTGCCAGCAGACCCAGCAGGGGAGAAGCTTTCTTT.

J is TRBJ1-1 and V is TRBV29-1; maybe TRBD1 (5 bases). From germline, CDR1 is SQVTM and CDR2 ANQGSEA. The CDR3 runs 12 residues. V shed 7 bases and J shed 8 bases, with 17 bases lying between them. CDR3 in DNA: TGCAGCGGAGGACACGGGTCTTCGGAAGCTTTCTTT. As protein: CSGGHGSSEAFF.

The CDR3 DNA reads as TGTGCCAGCAGCCGAGGGACAGGGGGCGGGTATGGAAACACCATATATTTT. Its translation is CASSRGTGGGYGNTIYF. V and J are TRBV3-1 (or the pseudogene TRBV3-2) and TRBJ1-3; the match to TRBD1 covers 12 bases. The CDR3 has 17 amino acids. CDR1 LGHDT and CDR2 YNNKEL come from the germline V gene (reference sequence). J was trimmed by 3 bases and V by 4 bases; bases with no gene match: 7.

This clone was detected a few times. V and J are TRBV5-1 and TRBJ2-7, with 9 bases identical to TRBD1. CDR1 SGHRS and CDR2 YFSETQ come from the germline V gene. The CDR3 runs to 14 residues. V was clipped by 3 bases and J by 4 bases; unmatched bases: 5. CDR3 coding DNA: TGCGCCAGCAGCTACCAACAGGGGGCTTACGAGCAGTACTTC. Translated: CASSYQQGAYEQYF.

V gene TRBV30 combines with J gene TRBJ2-7; a weak D match, TRBD2 (6 bases). Trimming removed 2 bases at V and 2 bases at J, with 13 bases between. The CDR3 covers 14 residues. The V gene's germline CDR1 is GTSNPN and CDR2 SVGIG (reference sequence). The CDR3 nucleotides read TGTGCCTGGAGTTCGGACTACCGGACCTACGAGCAGTACTTC. Its translation: CAWSSDYRTYEQYF.

This chain uses TRBV28 with TRBJ2-1; no reliable D call. Trimming took 7 bases from V and 3 from J, leaving 16 bases between them. Germline V gives CDR1 MDHEN, CDR2 SYDVKM. The CDR3 runs 15 residues. CDR3 in DNA: TGTGCCAGCATCCCGTTAGCTACCTACTACAATGAGCAGTTCTTC. It specifies CASIPLATYYNEQFF.

The J gene is TRBJ2-1, the V gene TRBV7-9; TRBD2 aligns across 11 bases. This CDR3 is 17 amino acids long. Germline CDR1 and CDR2: SEHNR and FQNEAQ (reference sequence). The V gene end was trimmed by 1 base and the J gene end by 6 bases; junction bases not matched to a gene: 8. The CDR3 is CASSLGLAGPVTNEQFF. CDR3 in DNA: TGTGCCAGCAGCTTAGGACTAGCGGGACCTGTGACCAATGAGCAGTTCTTC.

The rearrangement joins TRBV14 to TRBJ2-3; D call uncertain. The V end lost 4 bases, the J end lost 3 bases, and 14 bases lay between the germline ends. The germline gives CDR1 SGHDN, CDR2 FVKESK. There are 15 residues in the CDR3. The CDR3 DNA is TGTGCCAGCAGCCCGATGGGCCTTAGGACAGATACGCAGTATTTT. Encoded protein: CASSPMGLRTDTQYF. The full variable domain, completed using reference TRBV14 and TRBJ2-3, is EAGVTQFPSHSVIEKGQTVTLRCDPISGHDNLYWYRRVMGKEIKFLLHFVKESKQDESGMPNNRFLAERTGGTYSTLKVQPAELEDSGVYFCASSPMGLRTDTQYFGPGTRLTVL.